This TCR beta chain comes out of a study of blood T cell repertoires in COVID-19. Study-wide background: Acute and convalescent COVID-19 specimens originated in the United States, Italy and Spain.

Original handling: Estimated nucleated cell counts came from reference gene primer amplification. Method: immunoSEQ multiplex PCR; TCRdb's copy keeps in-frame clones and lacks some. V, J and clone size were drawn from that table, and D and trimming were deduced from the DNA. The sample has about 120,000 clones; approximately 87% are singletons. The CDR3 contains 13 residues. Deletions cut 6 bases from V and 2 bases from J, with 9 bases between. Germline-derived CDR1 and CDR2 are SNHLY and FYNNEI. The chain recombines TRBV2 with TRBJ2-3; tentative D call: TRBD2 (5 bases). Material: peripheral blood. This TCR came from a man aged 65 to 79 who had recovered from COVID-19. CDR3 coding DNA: TGTGCCAGCAGCGAGGGATTCACAGATACGCAGTATTTT. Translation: CASSEGFTDTQYF. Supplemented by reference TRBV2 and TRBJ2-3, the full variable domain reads EPEVTQTPSHQVTQMGQEVILRCVPISNHLYFYWYRQILGQKVEFLVSFYNNEISEKSEIFDDQFSVERPDGSNFTLKIRSTKLEDSAMYFCASSEGFTDTQYFGPGTRLTVL.